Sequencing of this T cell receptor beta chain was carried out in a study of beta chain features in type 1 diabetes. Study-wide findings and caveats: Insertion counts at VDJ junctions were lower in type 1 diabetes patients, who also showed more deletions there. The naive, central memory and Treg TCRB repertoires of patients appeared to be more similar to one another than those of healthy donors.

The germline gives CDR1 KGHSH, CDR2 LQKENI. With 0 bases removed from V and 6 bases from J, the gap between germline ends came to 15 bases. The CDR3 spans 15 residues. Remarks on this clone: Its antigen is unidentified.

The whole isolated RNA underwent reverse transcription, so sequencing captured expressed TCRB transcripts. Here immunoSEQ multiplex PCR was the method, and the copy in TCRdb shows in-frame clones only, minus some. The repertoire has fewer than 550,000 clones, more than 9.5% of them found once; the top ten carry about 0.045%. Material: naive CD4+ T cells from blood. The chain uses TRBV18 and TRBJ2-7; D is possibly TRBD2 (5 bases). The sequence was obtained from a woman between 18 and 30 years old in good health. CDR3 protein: CASSPPRLLDGEQYF. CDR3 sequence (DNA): TGTGCCAGCTCACCACCCAGACTACTCGACGGCGAGCAGTACTTC.